Below, one T cell receptor beta chain is given with its context. Its antigen is still unknown. V was pared by 4 bases and J by 7 bases, with 16 bases between. Germline V gene data show CDR1 as KGHSH and CDR2 as LQKENI. The CDR3 contains 14 residues. These data are taken from a study of vaccination effects on CD4 cells after COVID-19. Study findings and constraints: By a late point after vaccination, infection- and vaccine-induced clones had shrunk markedly through clonal contraction.

Using immunoSEQ multiplex PCR, the repertoire was profiled, and TCRdb retains in-frame clones only, with some absent. This sample has some 68,000 clones; 80% occur once, and the top ten carry 12%. The ViraFEST assay expanded antigen-specific CD4+ T cells with viral peptide pools before sequencing. Culture proceeded for nine to eleven days, and CD4+ T cells were then isolated. Previously uninfected by SARS-CoV-2, the vaccine recipients also showed negative nucleocapsid antibodies. Roughly 1.8 million PBMC per well received approximately 9.4 IU/ml IL-2 and approximately 9.2 ug/ml peptides in culture. Researchers swapped half the medium for IL-2 medium on both days 3 and 7.

V and J are TRBV18 and TRBJ1-1, with TRBD1 as a possible D gene (6 bases). The starting material was CD4+ T cells from PBMCs cultured with SARS-CoV-2 spike peptides, obtained before COVID-19 vaccination. The source is a human donor who received a COVID-19 vaccine. The CDR3 sequence: CASSRTDPRGEAFF. The CDR3 DNA reads as TGTGCCAGCTCACGCACTGACCCCAGGGGTGAAGCTTTCTTT.